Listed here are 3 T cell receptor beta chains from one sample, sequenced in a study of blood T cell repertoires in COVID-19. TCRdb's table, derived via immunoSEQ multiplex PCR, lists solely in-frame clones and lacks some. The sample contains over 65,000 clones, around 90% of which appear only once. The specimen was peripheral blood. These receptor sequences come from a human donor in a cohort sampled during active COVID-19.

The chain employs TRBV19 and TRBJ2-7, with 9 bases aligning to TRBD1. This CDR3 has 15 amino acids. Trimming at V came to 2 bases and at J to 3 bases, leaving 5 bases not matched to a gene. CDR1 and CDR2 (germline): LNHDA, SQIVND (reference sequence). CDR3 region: CASSISDRGFYEQYF. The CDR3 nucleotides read TGTGCCAGTAGTATATCGGACAGGGGTTTCTACGAGCAGTACTTC.

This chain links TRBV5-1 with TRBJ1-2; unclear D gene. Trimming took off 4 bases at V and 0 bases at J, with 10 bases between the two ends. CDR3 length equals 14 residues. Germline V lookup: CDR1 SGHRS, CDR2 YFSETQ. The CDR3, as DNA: TGCGCCAGCAGCGCGGGAGTCGCTAACTATGGCTACACCTTC. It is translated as CASSAGVANYGYTF.

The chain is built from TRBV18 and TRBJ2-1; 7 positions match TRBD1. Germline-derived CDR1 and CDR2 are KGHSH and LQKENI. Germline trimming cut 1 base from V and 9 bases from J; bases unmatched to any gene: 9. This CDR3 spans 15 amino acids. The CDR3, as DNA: TGTGCCAGCTCACCACAGGGGGCGCAGGGCACTGAGCAGTTCTTC. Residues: CASSPQGAQGTEQFF.